These 23 T cell receptor beta chains were sequenced from one sample in a study of blood T cells in healthy people across ages. Combining a sample-barcoded 5' primer with a J-beta primer mix, a second PCR ran for 7 to 11 cycles. TCRdb recomputed calls from the 5' RACE reads with MiXCR, one row per CDR3 protein. The sample has roughly 720,000 distinct CDR3 sequences; 53% are singletons. The sequencing sample was made of blood. These receptors were obtained from a man older than 75 in good health.

The chain couples TRBV2 to TRBJ2-7; D call uncertain. V shed 6 bases and J shed 2 bases, with 17 bases lying between them. Germline CDR1 reads SNHLY; CDR2 reads FYNNEI. The CDR3 length is 15 residues. The CDR3 protein is CASSAHALGTYEQYF. The CDR3 coding sequence is TGTGCCAGCAGCGCCCACGCATTAGGGACCTACGAGCAGTACTTC.

The rearrangement links TRBV5-1 to TRBJ1-4; D is possibly TRBD1 (5 bases). The CDR3 runs to 17 residues. V shed 0 bases and J shed 5 bases, with 17 bases lying between them. From germline, CDR1 is SGHRS and CDR2 YFSETQ. The DNA of the CDR3 is TGCGCCAGCAGCTTGGCCGCATTGGTAGGGGAGAATGAAAAACTGTTTTTT. Residues: CASSLAALVGENEKLFF. Filled out from reference TRBV5-1 and TRBJ1-4, the complete variable domain reads KAGVTQTPRYLIKTRGQQVTLSCSPISGHRSVSWYQQTPGQGLQFLFEYFSETQRNKGNFPGRFSGRQFSNSRSEMNVSTLELGDSALYLCASSLAALVGENEKLFFGSGTQLSVL.

The chain combines TRBV19 with TRBJ1-2; unclear D gene. The V end lost 7 bases, the J end lost 0 bases, and 12 bases lay between the germline ends. This CDR3 has 14 residues. From germline, CDR1 is LNHDA and CDR2 SQIVND (reference sequence). Here the CDR3 reads CASNPGSPNYGYTF. In DNA form, the CDR3 reads TGTGCCAGTAACCCGGGGAGTCCTAACTATGGCTACACCTTC. Based on the CDR3 plus reference TRBV19 and TRBJ1-2, the full variable domain is DGGITQSPKYLFRKEGQNVTLSCEQNLNHDAMYWYRQDPGQGLRLIYYSQIVNDFQKGDIAEGYSVSREKKESFPLTVTSAQKNPTAFYLCASNPGSPNYGYTFGSGTRLTVV.

This chain connects TRBV6-1 to TRBJ2-7; TRBD1 is a possible D gene (6 bases). The CDR3 loop spans 14 amino acids. The V end lost 6 bases, the J end lost 1 base, and 13 bases lay between the germline ends. CDR1 and CDR2 (germline): MNHNS, SASEGT. In DNA form, the CDR3 reads TGTGCCAGCAGGTCCGGGACACATTCCTACGAGCAGTACTTC. This encodes CASRSGTHSYEQYF.

The V and J genes are TRBV6-4 and TRBJ2-1; the D is unclear. The CDR3 is 15 amino acids. Germline CDR1 and CDR2: MRHNA and SNTAGT. The V end was cut by 5 bases, the J end by 6 bases, with 17 bases between. CDR3 bases: TGTGCCAGCAGTAAGCCAGGAAGTAAGTCCAATGAGCAGTTCTTC. Protein sequence: CASSKPGSKSNEQFF.

This clonotype has only a few counts. The rearrangement uses TRBV18 and TRBJ2-1; D remains ambiguous. The germline V and J ends were trimmed by 3 bases and 8 bases, with 5 bases remaining between them. The CDR3 spans 11 residues. CDR1 KGHSH and CDR2 LQKENI come from the germline V gene. Here the CDR3 DNA reads TGTGCCAGCTCACCGGCGGATGAGCAGTTCTTC. This translates into CASSPADEQFF.

This clonotype was seen a single time. The gene calls are TRBV12-3 or TRBV12-4 and TRBJ1-2, with 7 positions matching TRBD1. CDR3 length: 15 amino acids. J gave up 6 bases and V 1 base, and 8 bases lay outside the gene matches. CDR3 nucleotides: TGTGCCAGCAGTTTAGTAGGGGGCGTCAGGGATGGCTACACCTTC. Translation gives CASSLVGGVRDGYTF.

This clonotype was seen a single time. The junction departs from the called germline gene at one end, perhaps through a read error. The chain has TRBV11-2 and TRBJ2-3, with D hard to call. CDR1 is SGHAT and CDR2 is FQNNGV in the germline V gene. The CDR3 loop spans 15 amino acids. CDR3 sequence: CASSRFVGSTDTQYF. The DNA of the CDR3 is TGTGCCAGCAGCCGCTTTGTTGGAAGCACGGATACGCAGTATTTT.

The chain recombines TRBV3-1 with TRBJ2-5; D is perhaps TRBD2 (6 bases). The CDR3 runs 14 residues. With 4 bases removed from V and 5 bases from J, the gap between germline ends came to 14 bases. Germline assignment: CDR1 LGHDT and CDR2 YNNKEL (reference sequence). For the CDR3, the DNA is TGTGCCAGCAGCCCTGGGGCGGGACGGGAGACCCAGTACTTC. It codes for CASSPGAGRETQYF.

The chain has TRBV27 and TRBJ2-1; D possibly corresponds to TRBD2 (6 bases). CDR1 is MNHEY, CDR2 SMNVEV, per germline (reference sequence). V lost 5 bases and J lost 9, with 26 bases in between. The CDR3 contains 17 residues. The chain's CDR3 is CASSPTRDFWSLGEQFF. Written as DNA, the CDR3 is TGTGCCAGCAGTCCGACCAGGGACTTTTGGAGCCTTGGTGAGCAGTTCTTC.

The gene calls are TRBV15 and TRBJ2-2; D is unresolved. The CDR3 sequence is 14 residues long. CDR1 and CDR2 (germline): LNHNV, YYDKDF (reference sequence). Trimming removed 1 base at V and 2 bases at J, with 5 bases between. The CDR3 region is CATSRGGNTGELFF. CDR3 DNA sequence: TGTGCCACCAGCAGAGGGGGAAACACCGGGGAGCTGTTTTTT.

This clonotype was counted between two and nine times. The chain combines TRBV13 with TRBJ2-3; D not resolved. This CDR3 has 13 residues. Trimming pared 7 bases from V and 6 bases from J, leaving 14 bases between. CDR1 is PRHDT and CDR2 is FYEKMQ in the germline V gene (reference sequence). The CDR3 loop reads CASKEDKEDTQYF. The CDR3 coding sequence is TGTGCCAGCAAAGAGGATAAAGAGGATACGCAGTATTTT.

The chain recombines TRBV18 with TRBJ2-7; no firm D call. In germline, CDR1 is KGHSH, CDR2 LQKENI. The CDR3 runs to 13 residues. Trimming took off 3 bases at V and 3 bases at J, with 9 bases between the two ends. CDR3: CASSPEENYEQYF. The CDR3 nucleotides read TGTGCCAGCTCACCGGAAGAGAACTACGAGCAGTACTTC.

CDR3 protein: CASSPTGGAREKLFF. CDR3 DNA: TGTGCCAGCAGCCCGACAGGGGGGGCGCGCGAAAAACTGTTTTTT. The chain joins TRBV6-2 or TRBV6-3 to TRBJ1-4, with 9 nucleotides matching TRBD1. Trimming removed 6 bases from V and 8 bases from J; junction bases left unmatched: 10. This CDR3 contains 15 residues. Germline CDR1 MNHEY, CDR2 SVGEGT.

This chain connects TRBV6-2 or TRBV6-3 to TRBJ2-3; either TRBD1 or TRBD2 may supply D (5 bases each). V lost 5 bases and J lost 14, with 26 bases in between. Looked up from germline, CDR1 is MNHEY and CDR2 is SVGEGT. The CDR3 runs 15 residues. The CDR3 DNA is TGTGCCAGCAGTCCCAGCGGTTGGGGGTTCATATACGCGTATTTT. Amino acids: CASSPSGWGFIYAYF.

The J gene is TRBJ1-2, the V gene TRBV20-1; 7 bases line up with TRBD1. The CDR3 is 15 residues long. V lost 0 bases, J lost 2 bases, and 6 bases stayed unmatched. CDR1 and CDR2 from the germline V gene are DFQATT and SNEGSKA (reference sequence). DNA of the CDR3: TGCAGTGCTAGAGACACCAGGGGGGAAAACTATGGCTACACCTTC. Amino acids: CSARDTRGENYGYTF.

This clonotype appeared a single time. CDR3 DNA sequence: TGTGCCAGCAGCCTGGATAGCCTGAGGAATGAGCAGTTCTTC. Its protein product is CASSLDSLRNEQFF. The chain joins TRBV5-4 to TRBJ2-1, with D uncertain. The CDR3 is 14 amino acids. CDR1 and CDR2 from the germline V gene are SGHNT and YYREEE (reference sequence). V was pared by 4 bases and J by 7 bases, with 15 bases between.

This rearrangement joins TRBV7-2 to TRBJ2-3; TRBD1 matches at 9 bases. The CDR3 totals 15 residues. CDR1 and CDR2 from the germline V gene are SGHTA and FQGNSA. Trimming removed 7 bases from V and 2 bases from J; junction bases left unmatched: 7. DNA for the CDR3: TGTGCCAGCACCCGACAGGGGGGCAACACAGATACGCAGTATTTT. Protein product: CASTRQGGNTDTQYF.

The chain has TRBV20-1 and TRBJ1-4, with D unresolved. Deletions cut 5 bases from V and 0 bases from J, with 10 bases between. This CDR3 region has 14 residues. Germline CDR1 DFQATT, CDR2 SNEGSKA (reference sequence). Here the CDR3 reads CSARETATNEKLFF. In DNA form, the CDR3 reads TGCAGTGCTCGGGAGACGGCAACTAATGAAAAACTGTTTTTT.

The V and J genes are TRBV3-1 and TRBJ2-7, with 8 bases aligning to TRBD2. Per the germline V gene, CDR1 is LGHDT and CDR2 is YNNKEL (reference sequence). V lost 3 bases to trimming and J lost 4 bases; unmatched junction nucleotides: 5. CDR3 length: 14 residues. The chain's CDR3 is CASSHQREYYEQYF. CDR3 bases: TGTGCCAGCAGCCATCAGCGGGAGTATTACGAGCAGTACTTC.

The chain couples TRBV28 to TRBJ2-7; D is unclear. The germline V and J ends were trimmed by 8 bases and 3 bases, with 32 bases remaining between them. Germline values: CDR1 MDHEN, CDR2 SYDVKM. The CDR3 totals 19 residues. CDR3 loop: CASRKRASNRLVANYEQYF. The CDR3, as DNA: TGTGCCAGCCGCAAAAGGGCCAGTAACAGATTGGTTGCTAACTACGAGCAGTACTTC.

The rearrangement uses TRBV20-1 and TRBJ1-1; maybe TRBD1 (5 bases). Per the germline V gene, CDR1 is DFQATT and CDR2 is SNEGSKA (reference sequence). This CDR3 is 14 amino acids long. V was trimmed by 0 bases and J by 3 bases, leaving 11 bases between them. The CDR3 region is CSARDQGTHTEAFF. The CDR3 bases are TGCAGTGCTAGAGATCAAGGGACCCACACTGAAGCTTTCTTT.

The rearrangement uses TRBV3-1 and TRBJ1-1; 10 bases line up with TRBD1. Germline V gives CDR1 LGHDT, CDR2 YNNKEL (reference sequence). The CDR3 has 16 amino acids. V was clipped by 4 bases and J by 1 base; unmatched bases: 6. The CDR3 DNA reads as TGTGCCAGCAGCCCTGGGACAGGGGCCGGGAACACTGAAGCTTTCTTT. Translating it yields CASSPGTGAGNTEAFF.